These 22 T cell receptor beta chains came from one sample sequenced in a study of blood T cell repertoires in COVID-19. TCRdb's copy holds only in-frame clones and misses some; the assay was immunoSEQ multiplex PCR. In the table there are some 150,000 clones, 80% to 90% of which are singletons. The sample was peripheral blood. The receptors stem from a woman in her thirties or forties with acute or convalescent COVID-19.

The chain employs TRBV6-5 and TRBJ2-3, with 11 bases matching TRBD2. V lost 7 bases, J lost 2 bases, and 5 bases stayed unmatched. The length of the CDR3 is 15 residues. Germline CDR1 is MNHEY and CDR2 is SVGAGI. CDR3 protein: CASTYSGGDTDTQYF. The CDR3 DNA reads TGTGCCAGCACGTATAGCGGGGGGGACACAGATACGCAGTATTTT.

The chain has TRBV11-3 and TRBJ1-2; D call uncertain. Trimming left V 2 bases short and J 0 bases short, with 10 bases between. In germline, CDR1 is SGHNT, CDR2 YENEEA. The CDR3 runs 15 residues. Here the CDR3 DNA reads TGTGCCAGCAGCTTACCAAACAATGCTAACTATGGCTACACCTTC. Encoded protein: CASSLPNNANYGYTF. The variable domain in full, with the rest retrieved from reference TRBV11-3 and TRBJ1-2, is EAGVVQSPRYKIIEKKQPVAFWCNPISGHNTLYWYLQNLGQGPELLIRYENEEAVDDSQLPKDRFSAERLKGVDSTLKIQPAELGDSAVYLCASSLPNNANYGYTFGSGTRLTVV.

This chain connects TRBV27 to TRBJ2-3; 7 bases are a match to TRBD1. Trimming removed 6 bases from V and 8 bases from J; junction bases left unmatched: 14. The germline V gene encodes CDR1 MNHEY and CDR2 SMNVEV (reference sequence). CDR3 length: 15 amino acids. The CDR3 reads CASSPEGALWGTQYF. For the CDR3, the DNA is TGTGCCAGCAGCCCCGAGGGGGCGTTATGGGGTACGCAGTATTTT.

The chain carries TRBV9 and TRBJ2-5; 9 bases are a match to TRBD2. The CDR3 has 16 residues. Germline lookup yields CDR1 SGDLS and CDR2 YYNGEE. With 0 bases clipped from V and 5 bases from J, the junction kept 8 bases outside the gene matches. The CDR3 sequence: CASSVGGGGAVETQYF. Here the CDR3 DNA reads TGTGCCAGCAGCGTAGGTGGCGGGGGGGCGGTTGAGACCCAGTACTTC.

The chain has TRBV7-9 and TRBJ1-1; no reliable D call. With 7 bases removed from V and 0 bases from J, the gap between germline ends came to 15 bases. Germline V CDR1 and CDR2: SEHNR, FQNEAQ (reference sequence). CDR3 length equals 15 residues. The CDR3, as DNA: TGTGCCAGCACGAATTCGGGAGTTCTGAACACTGAAGCTTTCTTT. Amino acid sequence: CASTNSGVLNTEAFF.

V is TRBV7-9 and J is TRBJ2-2; perhaps TRBD2 as D (6 bases). Trimming cost V 2 bases and J 8 bases, with 12 bases left between them. Germline loops: CDR1 SEHNR, CDR2 FQNEAQ (reference sequence). This CDR3 is built from 14 residues. CDR3 sequence (DNA): TGTGCCAGCAGCTTACTTAGCGGCCGTGGGGAGCTGTTTTTT. Residues: CASSLLSGRGELFF.

The CDR3 sequence: CASSFDGGGPYEQYF. The DNA for the CDR3 is TGTGCCAGCAGCTTTGACGGGGGGGGCCCCTACGAGCAGTACTTC. This rearrangement joins TRBV7-2 to TRBJ2-7; 8 nucleotides align to TRBD2. Unmatched junction bases numbered 6, after V lost 3 bases and J lost 2 bases. Germline CDR1 SGHTA, CDR2 FQGNSA. The CDR3 runs 15 residues. The variable domain in full, with the rest retrieved from reference TRBV7-2 and TRBJ2-7, is GAGVSQSPSNKVTEKGKDVELRCDPISGHTALYWYRQSLGQGLEFLIYFQGNSAPDKSGLPSDRFSAERTGGSVSTLTIQRTQQEDSAVYLCASSFDGGGPYEQYFGPGTRLTVT.

The J gene is TRBJ2-3, the V gene TRBV6-5; 7 bases line up with TRBD2. Germline CDR1 reads MNHEY; CDR2 reads SVGAGI. After removal of 11 bases from V and 2 bases from J, the junction contained 1 base not matched to a gene. The CDR3 is made up of 11 amino acids. The CDR3 DNA follows: TGTGCCGGGGGGGTCACAGATACGCAGTATTTT. This sequence encodes CAGGVTDTQYF.

The genes are TRBV5-1 and TRBJ1-6, with D possibly matching TRBD1 (5 bases). With 0 bases removed from V and 7 bases from J, the gap between germline ends came to 8 bases. Germline CDR1 and CDR2: SGHRS and YFSETQ. The CDR3 has 14 residues. Written as DNA, the CDR3 is TGCGCCAGCAGCTTGGCCCGGGGGAATTCACCCCTCCACTTT. Encoded protein: CASSLARGNSPLHF.

The V call is TRBV29-1, the J call TRBJ2-3; D may be TRBD1 (6 bases). V lost 5 bases and J 4 bases, leaving 16 bases between the germline ends. Looked up from germline, CDR1 is SQVTM and CDR2 is ANQGSEA. This CDR3 region has 14 residues. This CDR3 reads CSVYSRAGADTQYF. The CDR3 nucleotides read TGCAGCGTTTATTCCCGGGCAGGGGCAGATACGCAGTATTTT.

This clone has a handful of counts. The chain links TRBV13 to TRBJ2-1; D is perhaps TRBD2 (6 bases). CDR3 size: 14 residues. Germline values: CDR1 PRHDT, CDR2 FYEKMQ (reference sequence). Trimming shortened V by 1 base and J by 9 bases, and 13 bases separated the two germline ends. The CDR3 sequence is CASSLAGTELEQFF. The CDR3 nucleotides are TGTGCCAGCAGCTTAGCTGGGACTGAACTTGAGCAGTTCTTC. The whole variable domain, remainder taken from reference TRBV13 and TRBJ2-1, is AAGVIQSPRHLIKEKRETATLKCYPIPRHDTVYWYQQGPGQDPQFLISFYEKMQSDKGSIPDRFSAQQFSDYHSELNMSSLELGDSALYFCASSLAGTELEQFFGPGTRLTVL.

The chain combines TRBV29-1 with TRBJ2-7, with TRBD2 matching over 9 bases. Unmatched junction bases numbered 6, after V lost 3 bases and J lost 3 bases. The CDR3 extends over 14 amino acids. Germline lookup yields CDR1 SQVTM and CDR2 ANQGSEA. CDR3 sequence reads: CSVDIAGESYEQYF. Written as DNA, the CDR3 is TGCAGCGTTGATATAGCGGGAGAGAGCTACGAGCAGTACTTC.

The chain links TRBV6-5 to TRBJ2-1; no clear D gene. CDR3 size: 12 residues. Germline V gene sequence: CDR1 MNHEY, CDR2 SVGAGI. Trimming left V 8 bases short and J 3 bases short, with 8 bases between. The CDR3 sequence: CASSVIYNEQFF. The CDR3 DNA sequence: TGTGCCAGCTCGGTGATCTACAATGAGCAGTTCTTC.

V and J are TRBV19 and TRBJ1-2, with TRBD1 identical over 12 bases. The germline V gene has CDR1 LNHDA and CDR2 SQIVND (reference sequence). There are 21 residues in the CDR3. J was trimmed by 4 bases and V by 6 bases; bases with no gene match: 24. CDR3 protein: CASRNPGTGGRGLAQFYGYTF. The CDR3 coding sequence is TGTGCCAGTAGAAATCCCGGGACAGGGGGCAGAGGCCTCGCACAATTCTATGGCTACACCTTC.

The chain has TRBV5-1 and TRBJ1-2; D is perhaps TRBD1 (6 bases). The V and J ends lost 1 base and 4 bases respectively, with 8 bases between them. There are 13 residues in the CDR3. In germline, CDR1 is SGHRS, CDR2 YFSETQ. The CDR3 DNA reads TGCGCCAGCAGCTTGACAGGGAGCTATGGCTACACCTTC. It codes for CASSLTGSYGYTF.

The chain combines TRBV6-1 with TRBJ1-1; the match to TRBD1 covers 8 bases. The trim removed 4 bases at V and 4 bases at J, leaving 14 bases unmatched. CDR3 size: 17 residues. Per germline, CDR1 MNHNS and CDR2 SASEGT. The CDR3 spells CASSGPPIGQGGTEAFF. DNA for the CDR3: TGTGCCAGCAGTGGGCCCCCGATTGGACAGGGAGGCACTGAAGCTTTCTTT.

This chain links TRBV5-6 with TRBJ2-3; 9 bases match TRBD2. The trim removed 4 bases at V and 2 bases at J, leaving 11 bases unmatched. The CDR3 runs 17 residues. Germline values: CDR1 SGHDT, CDR2 YYEEEE. The CDR3 sequence is CASSERLAAIITDTQYF. In DNA form, the CDR3 reads TGTGCCAGCAGCGAAAGACTAGCGGCGATCATCACAGATACGCAGTATTTT.

The chain has TRBV28 and TRBJ1-6; D is uncertain. CDR3 size: 15 residues. V lost 6 bases and J lost 0, with 9 bases in between. Germline CDR1 reads MDHEN; CDR2 reads SYDVKM. The CDR3 reads CASRSGFSYNSPLHF. CDR3 coding DNA: TGTGCCAGCAGGTCAGGCTTCTCCTATAATTCACCCCTCCACTTT.

CDR3 region: CASSATNTGELFF. The CDR3 DNA follows: TGTGCCAGCAGCGCCACTAACACCGGGGAGCTGTTTTTT. This rearrangement joins TRBV11-2 to TRBJ2-2, with D unresolved. The V end lost 5 bases, the J end lost 2 bases, and 6 bases lay between the germline ends. The germline gives CDR1 SGHAT, CDR2 FQNNGV. The CDR3 totals 13 residues. The full variable domain, with the rest looked up from reference TRBV11-2 and TRBJ2-2, is EAGVAQSPRYKIIEKRQSVAFWCNPISGHATLYWYQQILGQGPKLLIQFQNNGVVDDSQLPKDRFSAERLKGVDSTLKIQPAKLEDSAVYLCASSATNTGELFFGEGSRLTVL.

The rearrangement joins TRBV14 to TRBJ2-7, with TRBD2 matching 8 bases. The CDR3 is made up of 15 amino acids. J gave up 0 bases and V 3 bases, and 4 bases lay outside the gene matches. The germline gives CDR1 SGHDN, CDR2 FVKESK. The CDR3 sequence: CASSQRLAPSYEQYF. CDR3 nucleotides: TGTGCCAGCAGCCAGAGACTAGCGCCCTCCTACGAGCAGTACTTC.

The chain combines TRBV18 with TRBJ2-1; the match to TRBD2 covers 14 bases. The CDR3 contains 17 residues. The V gene end was trimmed by 1 base and the J gene end by 8 bases; junction bases not matched to a gene: 7. Germline V CDR1 and CDR2: KGHSH, LQKENI. The CDR3 loop is CASSPRGLAGGLDEQFF. The CDR3 region has the DNA TGTGCCAGCTCACCACGAGGACTAGCGGGAGGTTTGGATGAGCAGTTCTTC. The whole variable domain, filled in from reference TRBV18 and TRBJ2-1, reads NAGVMQNPRHLVRRRGQEARLRCSPMKGHSHVYWYRQLPEEGLKFMVYLQKENIIDESGMPKERFSAEFPKEGPSILRIQQVVRGDSAAYFCASSPRGLAGGLDEQFFGPGTRLTVL.

The chain's CDR3 is CASSASGQGLEKLFF. CDR3 coding DNA: TGTGCCAGCAGTGCGTCGGGACAGGGGCTTGAAAAACTGTTTTTT. This chain connects TRBV28 to TRBJ1-4; 10 nucleotides line up with TRBD1. After removal of 5 bases from V and 7 bases from J, the junction contained 7 bases not matched to a gene. The germline CDR1 and CDR2 sequences are MDHEN and SYDVKM. The CDR3 length is 15 residues.